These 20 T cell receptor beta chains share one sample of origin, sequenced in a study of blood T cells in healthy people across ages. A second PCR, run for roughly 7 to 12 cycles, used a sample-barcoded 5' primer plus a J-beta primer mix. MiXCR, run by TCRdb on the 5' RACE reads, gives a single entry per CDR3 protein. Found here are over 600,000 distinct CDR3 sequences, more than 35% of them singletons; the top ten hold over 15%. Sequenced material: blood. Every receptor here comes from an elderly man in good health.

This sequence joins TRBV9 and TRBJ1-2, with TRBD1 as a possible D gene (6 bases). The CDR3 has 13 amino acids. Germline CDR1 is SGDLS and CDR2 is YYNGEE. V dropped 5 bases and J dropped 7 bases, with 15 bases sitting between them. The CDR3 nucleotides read TGTGCCAGCAGTAAACAGGGAGGGAGTGGCTACACCTTC. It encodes CASSKQGGSGYTF.

CDR3 residues: CASSSRGRYEQYF. The CDR3 DNA follows: TGTGCCAGCAGTTCACGGGGGAGGTACGAGCAGTACTTC. The V and J genes are TRBV27 and TRBJ2-7; D is perhaps TRBD2 (6 bases). The length of the CDR3 is 13 residues. CDR1 is MNHEY, CDR2 SMNVEV, per germline (reference sequence). V was pared by 4 bases and J by 4 bases, with 11 bases between.

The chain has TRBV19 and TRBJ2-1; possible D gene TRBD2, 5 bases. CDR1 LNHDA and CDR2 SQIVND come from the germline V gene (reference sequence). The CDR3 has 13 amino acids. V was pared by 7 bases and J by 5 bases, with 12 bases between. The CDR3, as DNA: TGTGCCAGTATGCGGTCGGGAAACAATGAGCAGTTCTTC. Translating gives CASMRSGNNEQFF.

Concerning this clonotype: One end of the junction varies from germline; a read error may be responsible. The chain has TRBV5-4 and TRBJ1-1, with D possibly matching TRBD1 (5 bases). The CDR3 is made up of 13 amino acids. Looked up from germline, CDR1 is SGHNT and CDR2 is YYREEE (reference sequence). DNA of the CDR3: TGTACCAGCAGTGGGACGGAGAACACTGAAGCTTTCTTT. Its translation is CTSSGTENTEAFF.

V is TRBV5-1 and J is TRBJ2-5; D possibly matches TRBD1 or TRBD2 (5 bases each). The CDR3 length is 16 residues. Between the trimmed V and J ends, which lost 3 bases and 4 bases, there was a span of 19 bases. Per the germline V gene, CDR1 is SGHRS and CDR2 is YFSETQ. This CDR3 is CASSSQGGGEGETQYF. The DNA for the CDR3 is TGCGCCAGCAGCTCCCAGGGTGGAGGAGAAGGAGAGACCCAGTACTTC.

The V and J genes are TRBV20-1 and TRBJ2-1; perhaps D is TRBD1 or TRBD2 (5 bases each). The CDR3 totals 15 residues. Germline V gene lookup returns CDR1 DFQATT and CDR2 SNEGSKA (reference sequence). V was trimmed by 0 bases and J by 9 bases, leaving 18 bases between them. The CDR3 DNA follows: TGCAGTGCTAGAGATCGGGGCGGCACCCGTAGTGAGCAGTTCTTC. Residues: CSARDRGGTRSEQFF.

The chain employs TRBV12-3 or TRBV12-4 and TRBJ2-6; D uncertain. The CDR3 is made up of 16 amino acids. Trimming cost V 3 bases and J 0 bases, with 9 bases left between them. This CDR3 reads CASSFPVSSGANVLTF. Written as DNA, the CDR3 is TGTGCCAGCAGTTTCCCAGTGAGCTCTGGGGCCAACGTCCTGACTTTC.

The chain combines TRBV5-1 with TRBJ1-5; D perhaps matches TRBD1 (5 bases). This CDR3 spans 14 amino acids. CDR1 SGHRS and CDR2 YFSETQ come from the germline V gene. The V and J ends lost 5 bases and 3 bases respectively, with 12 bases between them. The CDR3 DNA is TGCGCCAGCAGACCGGACACGAACAATCAGCCCCAGCATTTT. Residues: CASRPDTNNQPQHF.

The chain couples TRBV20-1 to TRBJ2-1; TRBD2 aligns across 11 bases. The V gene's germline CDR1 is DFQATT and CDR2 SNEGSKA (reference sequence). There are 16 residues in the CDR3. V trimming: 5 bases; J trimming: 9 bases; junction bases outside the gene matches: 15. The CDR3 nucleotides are TGCAGTGCTGAGAACCCCCAACTAGCGGGAGAGGTTGAGCAGTTCTTC. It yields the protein CSAENPQLAGEVEQFF.

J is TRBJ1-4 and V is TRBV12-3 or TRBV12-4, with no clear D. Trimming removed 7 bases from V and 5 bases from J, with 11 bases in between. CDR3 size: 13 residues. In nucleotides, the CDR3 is TGTGCCAGCACCGACCCACTGAATGAAAAACTGTTTTTT. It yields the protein CASTDPLNEKLFF.

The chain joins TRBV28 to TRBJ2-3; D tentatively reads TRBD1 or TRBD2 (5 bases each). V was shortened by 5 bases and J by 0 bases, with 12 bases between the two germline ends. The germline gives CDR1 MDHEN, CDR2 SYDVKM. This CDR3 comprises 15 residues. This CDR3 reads CASSPSGQSTDTQYF. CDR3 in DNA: TGTGCCAGCAGTCCCTCGGGGCAGAGCACAGATACGCAGTATTTT.

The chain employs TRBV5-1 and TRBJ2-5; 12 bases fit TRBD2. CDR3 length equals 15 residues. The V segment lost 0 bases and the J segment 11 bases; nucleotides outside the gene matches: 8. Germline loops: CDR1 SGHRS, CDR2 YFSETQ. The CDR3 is CASSLEGLAGREQYF. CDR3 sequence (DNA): TGCGCCAGCAGCTTGGAAGGACTAGCGGGAAGAGAGCAGTACTTC. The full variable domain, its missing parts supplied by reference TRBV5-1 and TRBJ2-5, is KAGVTQTPRYLIKTRGQQVTLSCSPISGHRSVSWYQQTPGQGLQFLFEYFSETQRNKGNFPGRFSGRQFSNSRSEMNVSTLELGDSALYLCASSLEGLAGREQYFGPGTRLLVL.

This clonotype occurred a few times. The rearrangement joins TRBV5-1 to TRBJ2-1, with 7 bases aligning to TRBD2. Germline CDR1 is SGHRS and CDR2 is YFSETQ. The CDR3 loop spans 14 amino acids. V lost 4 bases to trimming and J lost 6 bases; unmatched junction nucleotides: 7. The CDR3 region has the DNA TGCGCCAGCAGCGATACCGGGACTACCAATGAGCAGTTCTTC. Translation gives CASSDTGTTNEQFF.

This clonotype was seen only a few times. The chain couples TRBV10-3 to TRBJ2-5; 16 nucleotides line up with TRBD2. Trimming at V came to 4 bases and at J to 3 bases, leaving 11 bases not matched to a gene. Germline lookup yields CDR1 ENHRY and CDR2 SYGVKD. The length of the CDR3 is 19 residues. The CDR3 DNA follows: TGTGCCATCAGTGTCGCCCCGGGACTAGCGGGAGGGCCCGAAGAGACCCAGTACTTC. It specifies CAISVAPGLAGGPEETQYF.

CDR3 DNA: TGTGCCAGCAGCGCCGGGAGCGGCGGGGGAAGCACAGATACGCAGTATTTT. This gives the protein CASSAGSGGGSTDTQYF. The chain uses TRBV9 and TRBJ2-3, with TRBD2 matching over 7 bases. V gave up 3 bases and J gave up 0 bases; unmatched junction bases: 10. CDR3 length: 17 amino acids. CDR1 SGDLS and CDR2 YYNGEE come from the germline V gene. Full variable domain (missing parts from reference TRBV9 and TRBJ2-3): DSGVTQTPKHLITATGQRVTLRCSPRSGDLSVYWYQQSLDQGLQFLIQYYNGEERAKGNILERFSAQQFPDLHSELNLSSLELGDSALYFCASSAGSGGGSTDTQYFGPGTRLTVL.

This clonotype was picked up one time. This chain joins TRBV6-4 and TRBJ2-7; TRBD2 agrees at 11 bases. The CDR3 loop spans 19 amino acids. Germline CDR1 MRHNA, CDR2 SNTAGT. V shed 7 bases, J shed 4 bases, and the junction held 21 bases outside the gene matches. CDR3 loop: CASNPTSGSVSWVSYEQYF. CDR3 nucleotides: TGTGCCAGCAACCCTACTAGCGGGAGTGTCTCCTGGGTGTCGTACGAGCAGTACTTC.

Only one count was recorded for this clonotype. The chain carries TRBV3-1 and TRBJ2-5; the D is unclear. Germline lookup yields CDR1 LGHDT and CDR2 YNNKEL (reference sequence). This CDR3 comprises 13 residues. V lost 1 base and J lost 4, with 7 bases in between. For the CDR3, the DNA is TGTGCCAGCAGCCAAGTTGACGGAGAGACCCAGTACTTC. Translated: CASSQVDGETQYF.

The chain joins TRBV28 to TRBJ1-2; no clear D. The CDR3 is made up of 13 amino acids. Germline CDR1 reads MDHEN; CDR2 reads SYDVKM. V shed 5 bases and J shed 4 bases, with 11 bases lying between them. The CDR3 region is CASSVPSIYGYTF. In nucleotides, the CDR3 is TGTGCCAGCAGTGTTCCGAGTATCTATGGCTACACCTTC.

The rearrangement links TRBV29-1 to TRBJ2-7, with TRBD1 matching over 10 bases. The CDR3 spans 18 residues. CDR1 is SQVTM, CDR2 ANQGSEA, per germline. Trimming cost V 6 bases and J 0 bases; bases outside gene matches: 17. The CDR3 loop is CSVGSDRGVAASSYEQYF. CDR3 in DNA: TGCAGCGTCGGGTCGGACAGGGGGGTAGCGGCAAGCTCCTACGAGCAGTACTTC.

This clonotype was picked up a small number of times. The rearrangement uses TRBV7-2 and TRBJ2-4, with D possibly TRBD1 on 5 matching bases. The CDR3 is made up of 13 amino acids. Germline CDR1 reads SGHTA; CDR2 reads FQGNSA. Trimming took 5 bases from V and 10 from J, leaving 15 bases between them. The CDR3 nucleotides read TGTGCCAGCAGCGTAGATCAGGGTTTAATTCAGTACTTC. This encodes CASSVDQGLIQYF.